This T cell receptor (beta chain) was observed in a study of T cell responses to AZD1222 COVID-19 vaccine. The method was immunoSEQ multiplex PCR; TCRdb's version includes in-frame clones alone and lacks a portion of them. There are roughly 140,000 clones in the sample; approximately 94% occur only once, and under 2% lies in the top ten. Germline CDR1 SGHRS, CDR2 YFSETQ. The CDR3 extends over 16 amino acids. Trimming took off 0 bases at V and 8 bases at J, with 17 bases between the two ends. General study results and limits: Repertoires were collected only later (after the peak T cell response had occurred).

For this clone: Its antigen is unknown.

The rearrangement joins TRBV5-1 to TRBJ1-4; D might be TRBD1 (6 bases). The receptor was derived from an adult in good health. The specimen was peripheral blood, collected on day 0 of AZD1222 vaccination. For the CDR3, the DNA is TGCGCCAGCAGCTTGGTTGGTGGGGGCTTTGGAGAAAAACTGTTTTTT. This translates into CASSLVGGGFGEKLFF.